These 23 T cell receptor beta chains came from one sample sequenced in a study of shared clonotypes between healthy human individuals. Here immunoSEQ multiplex PCR was the method, and the copy in TCRdb shows in-frame clones only, minus some. The sample includes a few million clones, roughly 92% seen only once; the top ten take 0.3% to 0.45%. The material sequenced was naive CD4+ T cells from PBMCs. Subset given: CD45RA+ positively selected. These receptors came from a man younger than 35 in good health. Some clones in this sample may be carry-over from other donors' samples.

This chain joins TRBV12-5 and TRBJ2-3, with 8 nucleotides matching TRBD2. V shed 0 bases and J 2 bases; nucleotides not matched to a gene: 4. This CDR3 has 16 amino acids. Germline values: CDR1 LGHNT, CDR2 FRNRAP. The CDR3, as DNA: TGTGCTAGTGGTTTGGTAACTAGCGGATCCACAGATACGCAGTATTTT. It encodes CASGLVTSGSTDTQYF. Drawing the rest from reference TRBV12-5 and TRBJ2-3, the complete variable domain is DARVTQTPRHKVTEMGQEVTMRCQPILGHNTVFWYRQTMMQGLELLAYFRNRAPLDDSGMPKDRFSAEMPDATLATLKIQPSEPRDSAVYFCASGLVTSGSTDTQYFGPGTRLTVL.

This clone appeared a single time. This chain connects TRBV7-3 to TRBJ2-5; D ambiguous. The ends were cut back, 1 base at V and 1 base at J, with 4 bases in the middle. This CDR3 contains 13 residues. Germline CDR1 reads SGHTA; CDR2 reads FQGTGA. The CDR3 region has the DNA TGTGCCAGCAGCTTAATACTCCAAGAGACCCAGTACTTC. Its protein product is CASSLILQETQYF.

The rearrangement joins TRBV9 to TRBJ2-1; D perhaps matches TRBD2 (5 bases). The CDR3 length is 15 residues. V dropped 4 bases and J dropped 2 bases, with 13 bases sitting between them. Germline V lookup: CDR1 SGDLS, CDR2 YYNGEE. In DNA form, the CDR3 reads TGTGCCAGCAGCCCGACTCTAGCAGCCTACAATGAGCAGTTCTTC. It codes for CASSPTLAAYNEQFF.

V usage is TRBV4-2 and J usage is TRBJ1-4; D uncertain. Looked up from germline, CDR1 is LGHNA and CDR2 is YNFKEQ. There are 16 residues in the CDR3. Trimming took 2 bases from V and 8 from J, leaving 18 bases between them. CDR3 sequence: CASSQSLARREEKLFF. CDR3 sequence (DNA): TGTGCCAGCAGCCAATCCCTCGCCAGGAGAGAGGAAAAACTGTTTTTT.

This clone was recorded only once. J is TRBJ2-5 and V is TRBV11-2; no firm D call. V lost 5 bases and J lost 1, with 11 bases in between. This CDR3 region has 14 residues. Per germline, CDR1 SGHAT and CDR2 FQNNGV. The CDR3 DNA follows: TGTGCCAGCAGCCCCGAACGGCCCCAAGAGACCCAGTACTTC. Residues: CASSPERPQETQYF.

The gene calls are TRBV5-1 and TRBJ1-1, with 8 nucleotides matching TRBD1. The germline gives CDR1 SGHRS, CDR2 YFSETQ. After removal of 5 bases from V and 5 bases from J, the junction contained 5 bases not matched to a gene. The CDR3 is 13 amino acids. The CDR3 spells CASRTGGRTEAFF. CDR3 DNA: TGCGCCAGCAGAACAGGGGGAAGGACTGAAGCTTTCTTT.

This rearrangement joins TRBV7-2 to TRBJ2-3, with a tentative D call TRBD1 (5 bases). The V and J ends lost 5 bases and 0 bases respectively, with 21 bases between them. Germline V gives CDR1 SGHTA, CDR2 FQGNSA. This CDR3 spans 18 amino acids. The CDR3 DNA reads as TGTGCCAGCAGCAGACAGATGCGGTGGGGCTCTAGCACAGATACGCAGTATTTT. Its translation is CASSRQMRWGSSTDTQYF.

V is TRBV7-3 and J is TRBJ2-7, with 11 bases fitting TRBD2. Germline trimming cut 2 bases from V and 2 bases from J; bases unmatched to any gene: 8. Germline-derived CDR1 and CDR2 are SGHTA and FQGTGA. The CDR3 is 17 residues long. The CDR3 bases are TGTGCCAGCAGCTTATTAGCGGGAGGGCCCTACCCCTACGAGCAGTACTTC. Translating gives CASSLLAGGPYPYEQYF.

The chain links TRBV20-1 to TRBJ1-4; possible D gene TRBD1, 5 bases. Germline V gives CDR1 DFQATT, CDR2 SNEGSKA (reference sequence). V was clipped by 5 bases and J by 13 bases, with 11 bases between them. This CDR3 comprises 10 residues. The CDR3 sequence is CSAWGGRLFF. CDR3 coding DNA: TGCAGTGCTTGGGGCGGAAGACTGTTTTTT.

The chain combines TRBV10-1 with TRBJ2-5, with 9 bases that match TRBD2. The CDR3 totals 19 residues. Germline V gives CDR1 WNHNN, CDR2 SYGVQD (reference sequence). Unmatched junction bases numbered 18, after V lost 5 bases and J lost 2 bases. The CDR3: CASSSTSGLSPGEQETQYF. The CDR3 DNA sequence: TGCGCCAGCAGTTCTACTAGCGGGTTAAGCCCCGGAGAGCAAGAGACCCAGTACTTC.

The chain is built from TRBV11-2 and TRBJ2-1, with 7 bases fitting TRBD1. The CDR3 sequence is 16 residues long. Germline CDR1 is SGHAT and CDR2 is FQNNGV. With 5 bases clipped from V and 5 bases from J, the junction kept 12 bases outside the gene matches. The CDR3 is CASSRVPGQTHNEQFF. The CDR3 nucleotides are TGTGCCAGCAGCCGAGTGCCGGGACAGACACACAATGAGCAGTTCTTC. Full variable domain (missing parts from reference TRBV11-2 and TRBJ2-1): EAGVAQSPRYKIIEKRQSVAFWCNPISGHATLYWYQQILGQGPKLLIQFQNNGVVDDSQLPKDRFSAERLKGVDSTLKIQPAKLEDSAVYLCASSRVPGQTHNEQFFGPGTRLTVL.

This chain joins TRBV28 and TRBJ1-3; possibly TRBD1 for D (5 bases). Looked up from germline, CDR1 is MDHEN and CDR2 is SYDVKM. CDR3 length: 15 residues. Trimming removed 6 bases from V and 0 bases from J, with 12 bases in between. The CDR3 here is CASSPLQASGNTIYF. The CDR3 DNA sequence: TGTGCCAGCAGCCCCCTACAGGCCTCTGGAAACACCATATATTTT.

This rearrangement joins TRBV7-9 to TRBJ1-3; D might be TRBD1 (5 bases). This CDR3 spans 17 amino acids. The germline CDR1 and CDR2 sequences are SEHNR and FQNEAQ (reference sequence). The V end lost 5 bases, the J end lost 2 bases, and 19 bases lay between the germline ends. CDR3 nucleotides: TGTGCCAGCAGCCGGAGCGCTATTACGGGGCCTGGAAACACCATATATTTT. Protein product: CASSRSAITGPGNTIYF.

The gene calls are TRBV30 and TRBJ2-5, with TRBD1 matching 7 bases. This CDR3 is built from 13 residues. Germline V gene sequence: CDR1 GTSNPN, CDR2 SVGIG (reference sequence). V lost 0 bases and J lost 3; bases outside the gene matches: 1. This chain's CDR3 is CAWSVDREETQYF. For the CDR3, the DNA is TGTGCCTGGAGTGTAGACAGGGAAGAGACCCAGTACTTC.

The V call is TRBV19, the J call TRBJ2-1; 10 positions match TRBD2. This CDR3 region has 16 residues. Germline V gene sequence: CDR1 LNHDA, CDR2 SQIVND (reference sequence). Trimming cost V 5 bases and J 7 bases; bases outside gene matches: 11. As DNA, the CDR3 is TGTGCCAGTAGTTACTCTAGCGGGAGAATAAGTAATGAGCAGTTCTTC. It codes for CASSYSSGRISNEQFF. Full variable domain (remainder filled in from reference TRBV19 and TRBJ2-1): DGGITQSPKYLFRKEGQNVTLSCEQNLNHDAMYWYRQDPGQGLRLIYYSQIVNDFQKGDIAEGYSVSREKKESFPLTVTSAQKNPTAFYLCASSYSSGRISNEQFFGPGTRLTVL.

The chain carries TRBV11-2 and TRBJ2-5; D ambiguous. Germline loops: CDR1 SGHAT, CDR2 FQNNGV. This CDR3 comprises 14 residues. V lost 1 base and J 3 bases, leaving 9 bases between the germline ends. This CDR3 reads CASSLGARKETQYF. The CDR3 DNA reads TGTGCCAGCAGCTTAGGAGCTCGGAAAGAGACCCAGTACTTC.

On this clone itself: The same CDR3 can be traced to other DNA sequences in this sample. The chain has TRBV5-1 and TRBJ2-1; D might be TRBD2 (7 bases). From germline, CDR1 is SGHRS and CDR2 YFSETQ. V was cut by 0 bases and J by 8 bases, with 12 bases left in between. CDR3 length: 14 amino acids. CDR3 coding DNA: TGCGCCAGCAGCTTGGAAGGCGGGGGCGATGAGCAGTTCTTC. Translating gives CASSLEGGGDEQFF. The entire variable domain, with the rest obtained from reference TRBV5-1 and TRBJ2-1, is as follows: KAGVTQTPRYLIKTRGQQVTLSCSPISGHRSVSWYQQTPGQGLQFLFEYFSETQRNKGNFPGRFSGRQFSNSRSEMNVSTLELGDSALYLCASSLEGGGDEQFFGPGTRLTVL.

The rearrangement uses TRBV30 and TRBJ1-2; tentatively, D is TRBD1 (6 bases). V was shortened by 1 base and J by 8 bases, with 14 bases between the two germline ends. The CDR3 sequence is 13 residues long. Germline CDR1 is GTSNPN and CDR2 is SVGIG (reference sequence). CDR3: CAWSESAGQGYTF. CDR3 nucleotides: TGTGCCTGGAGTGAGTCGGCCGGACAGGGCTACACCTTC.

The chain has TRBV7-7 and TRBJ2-1, with 8 bases that match TRBD2. The germline V gene has CDR1 SSHAT and CDR2 FNYEAQ (reference sequence). The junction had 19 bases not matched to a gene; V was cut back by 4 bases and J by 8 bases. This CDR3 spans 18 amino acids. The CDR3 reads CASSSPPFESGRRDEQFF. CDR3 coding DNA: TGTGCCAGCAGCTCGCCGCCCTTTGAGAGCGGGAGAAGGGATGAGCAGTTCTTC.

This sequence joins TRBV5-4 and TRBJ2-5, with D uncertain. In germline, CDR1 is SGHNT, CDR2 YYREEE (reference sequence). This CDR3 comprises 13 residues. V lost 4 bases to trimming and J lost 5 bases, with 12 bases between them. CDR3 residues: CASSVQPGETQYF. The CDR3 region has the DNA TGTGCCAGCAGCGTACAACCGGGTGAGACCCAGTACTTC.

In regard to this clone: At one end, the junction sequence differs from germline, possibly due to a read error. V gene TRBV7-2 combines with J gene TRBJ1-2, with a tentative D call TRBD1 (5 bases). The CDR3 sequence is 16 residues long. The germline V gene has CDR1 SGHTA and CDR2 FQGNSA. The CDR3 reads CVSSPRRVVVGYGYTF. The DNA of the CDR3 is TGTGTCAGCAGCCCCCGCAGGGTGGTAGTGGGGTATGGCTACACCTTC.

In this sample, this clone turned up once. This sample also contains other DNA sequences that code for the same CDR3. This chain joins TRBV18 and TRBJ2-1; D remains unclear. This CDR3 is 13 amino acids long. V was cut by 1 base and J by 6 bases, with 7 bases left in between. CDR1 and CDR2 from the germline V gene are KGHSH and LQKENI. The CDR3 sequence: CASSPQSLNEQFF. The CDR3 coding sequence is TGTGCCAGCTCACCACAATCCCTCAATGAGCAGTTCTTC.

The V gene is TRBV5-1, the J gene TRBJ1-4; possibly TRBD1 for D (5 bases). From germline, CDR1 is SGHRS and CDR2 YFSETQ. Trimming took 4 bases from V and 7 from J, leaving 11 bases between them. The length of the CDR3 is 13 residues. The CDR3 bases are TGCGCCAGCAGCGTTGGGGACGGTGAAAAACTGTTTTTT. This sequence encodes CASSVGDGEKLFF.